This TCR beta chain was retrieved from a study of siplizumab effects on memory and regulatory T cells. General observations from the study: Controls showed an average of around 28% Treg-derived mappable alloreactive CD4+ clones, while siplizumab showed under 80%.

Comment on this clone: The antigen is unknown.

Clones were read by immunoSEQ multiplex PCR, and TCRdb kept only the in-frame ones, dropping some. The sample has thousands of clones; around 72% are singletons. This TCR came from a human donor in good health. The specimen sequenced was effector memory CD8+ T cells sorted from blood. Stated subset: unstimulated CD8+ effector memory T cells.

CDR3 DNA sequence: TGCGCCAGCAGCCCGGGACAGGGGTACACTGAAGCTTTCTTT. Translating gives CASSPGQGYTEAFF. This chain uses TRBV5-1 with TRBJ1-1, with 10 bases aligning to TRBD1. The germline gives CDR1 SGHRS, CDR2 YFSETQ. The ends lost 4 bases at V and 3 bases at J; junction bases unmatched: 3. This CDR3 is 14 amino acids long. Complete variable domain (other parts from reference TRBV5-1 and TRBJ1-1): KAGVTQTPRYLIKTRGQQVTLSCSPISGHRSVSWYQQTPGQGLQFLFEYFSETQRNKGNFPGRFSGRQFSNSRSEMNVSTLELGDSALYLCASSPGQGYTEAFFGQGTRLTVV.